Listed below are T cell receptor beta chains from one sample, sequenced in a study of T cell repertoires in cytomegalovirus infection. TCRdb reprocessed the reads via MiXCR and lists one record per CDR3 protein. The table has 310,000 or so distinct CDR3 sequences, approximately 10% seen once. What was sequenced was PBMCs. The receptor set was obtained from a human donor in good health (CMV status not recorded). Some clones in this sample may be carry-over from other donors' samples. Both conserved end residues are part of each CDR3. D genes are given only for firm matches. Clone size appears in some rows only: once, few, many, or a class for an expanded clone.

CDR3 protein: CASSLYLVTADYGYTF
CDR3 DNA: TGCGCCAGCAGCCTTTACCTAGTAACAGCGGACTATGGCTACACCTTC
D gene: -
J gene: TRBJ1-2
V gene: TRBV4-3
clone size: few

CDR3 protein: CASSFSLGTDTQYF
CDR3 DNA: TGTGCCAGCAGCTTCTCGCTGGGCACAGATACGCAGTATTTT
D gene: -
J gene: TRBJ2-3
V gene: TRBV7-9
clone size: few

CDR3 protein: CASSRDAPDTQYF
CDR3 DNA: TGTGCCAGCAGCCGGGACGCCCCAGATACGCAGTATTTT
D gene: -
J gene: TRBJ2-3
V gene: TRBV11-3
clone size: many

CDR3 protein: CASSHEIHRDRIPVPLHF
CDR3 DNA: TGTGCCAGCAGCCACGAAATTCACCGGGACAGAATACCGGTACCCCTCCACTTT
D gene: TRBD1
J gene: TRBJ1-6
V gene: TRBV4-2
clone size: many

CDR3 protein: CASSLAGTDSPLHF
CDR3 DNA: TGCGCCAGCAGCTTGGCGGGGACAGATTCACCCCTCCACTTT
D gene: TRBD1
J gene: TRBJ1-6
V gene: TRBV5-1
clone size: -

CDR3 protein: CSASLGETQYF
CDR3 DNA: TGCAGTGCCAGCCTAGGGGAGACCCAGTACTTC
D gene: -
J gene: TRBJ2-5
V gene: TRBV20-1
clone size: many

CDR3 protein: CASSTTDVNLSPLHF
CDR3 DNA: TGTGCCAGTAGCACCACGGACGTAAATCTCTCACCCCTCCACTTT
D gene: -
J gene: TRBJ1-6
V gene: TRBV19
clone size: -

CDR3 protein: CASTIKRGGTGELFF
CDR3 DNA: TGTGCCAGTACGATTAAGCGGGGGGGCACCGGGGAGCTGTTTTTT
D gene: TRBD2
J gene: TRBJ2-2
V gene: TRBV2
clone size: -

CDR3 protein: CASSFRGTGKGYEQFF
CDR3 DNA: TGTGCCAGCAGTTTCCGGGGGACAGGGAAGGGTTATGAGCAGTTCTTC
D gene: TRBD1
J gene: TRBJ2-1
V gene: TRBV6-2/TRBV6-3
clone size: many

CDR3 protein: CSARAGPSYNEQFF
CDR3 DNA: TGCAGTGCCAGAGCGGGGCCCTCCTACAATGAGCAGTTCTTC
D gene: TRBD2
J gene: TRBJ2-1
V gene: TRBV20-1
clone size: many

CDR3 protein: CAILRTANTGELFF
CDR3 DNA: TGTGCCATTCTTCGGACAGCGAACACCGGGGAGCTGTTTTTT
D gene: -
J gene: TRBJ2-2
V gene: TRBV6-4
clone size: many

CDR3 protein: CASRGSGANVLTF
CDR3 DNA: TGTGCCAGCAGGGGATCTGGGGCCAACGTCCTGACTTTC
D gene: -
J gene: TRBJ2-6
V gene: TRBV28
clone size: many

CDR3 protein: CATPDRKKTGELFF
CDR3 DNA: TGTGCCACCCCGGACAGGAAAAAGACCGGGGAGCTGTTTTTT
D gene: TRBD1
J gene: TRBJ2-2
V gene: TRBV19
clone size: many

CDR3 protein: CASSSGGSGTEAFF
CDR3 DNA: TGTGCCAGCAGCTCAGGGGGTTCGGGCACTGAAGCTTTCTTT
D gene: TRBD1
J gene: TRBJ1-1
V gene: TRBV7-9
clone size: many

CDR3 protein: CATGPRGARTGELFF
CDR3 DNA: TGTGCCACCGGCCCCCGGGGGGCGCGTACCGGGGAGCTGTTTTTT
D gene: -
J gene: TRBJ2-2
V gene: TRBV12-3/TRBV12-4
clone size: many

CDR3 protein: CASSVEVRDTQYF
CDR3 DNA: TGTGCCAGCAGCGTAGAGGTTCGAGATACGCAGTATTTT
D gene: -
J gene: TRBJ2-3
V gene: TRBV9
clone size: many

CDR3 protein: CASSSRVGELFF
CDR3 DNA: TGTGCCAGCAGTAGTCGGGTCGGGGAGCTGTTTTTT
D gene: -
J gene: TRBJ2-2
V gene: TRBV28
clone size: -

CDR3 protein: CASSLSDSYHEQYF
CDR3 DNA: TGTGCCAGCAGTCTCTCGGACAGTTACCACGAGCAGTACTTC
D gene: -
J gene: TRBJ2-7
V gene: TRBV12-3/TRBV12-4
clone size: many

CDR3 protein: CASSSQGIKDTQYF
CDR3 DNA: TGCGCCAGCAGCTCCCAGGGGATCAAAGATACGCAGTATTTT
D gene: -
J gene: TRBJ2-3
V gene: TRBV5-1
clone size: few

CDR3 protein: CSARDLAGGPNEQFF
CDR3 DNA: TGCAGTGCTAGAGATCTGGCGGGGGGGCCTAATGAGCAGTTCTTC
D gene: TRBD2
J gene: TRBJ2-1
V gene: TRBV20-1
clone size: many

CDR3 protein: CSARGAGKEDGYTF
CDR3 DNA: TGCAGTGCTAGAGGAGCAGGGAAGGAGGATGGCTACACCTTC
D gene: -
J gene: TRBJ1-2
V gene: TRBV20-1
clone size: many

CDR3 protein: CASSLAPKPDAAGVF
CDR3 DNA: TGTGCCAGCAGCTTAGCGCCTAAGCCGGACGCCGCGGGTGTCTTC
D gene: -
J gene: TRBJ1-2
V gene: TRBV7-2
clone size: many

CDR3 protein: CASSGDYNTGELFF
CDR3 DNA: TGTGCCAGCAGTGGGGACTACAACACCGGGGAGCTGTTTTTT
D gene: TRBD2
J gene: TRBJ2-2
V gene: TRBV25-1
clone size: many

CDR3 protein: CAIRGGNTEAFF
CDR3 DNA: TGTGCCATCAGGGGCGGAAACACTGAAGCTTTCTTT
D gene: -
J gene: TRBJ1-1
V gene: TRBV10-3
clone size: -

CDR3 protein: CASSPKGQDGNSPLHF
CDR3 DNA: TGTGCCAGCTCACCCAAAGGACAGGACGGTAATTCACCCCTCCACTTT
D gene: TRBD1
J gene: TRBJ1-6
V gene: TRBV18
clone size: once

CDR3 protein: CASSFPGPATNEKLFF
CDR3 DNA: TGTGCCAGCAGTTTTCCAGGGCCGGCAACTAATGAAAAACTGTTTTTT
D gene: -
J gene: TRBJ1-4
V gene: TRBV28
clone size: many

CDR3 protein: CASIRDGNQPQHF
CDR3 DNA: TGTGCCAGCATCAGGGACGGCAATCAGCCCCAGCATTTT
D gene: -
J gene: TRBJ1-5
V gene: TRBV28
clone size: many

CDR3 protein: CASSLAGQGIETQYF
CDR3 DNA: TGTGCCAGCAGCTTAGCGGGGCAGGGGATAGAGACCCAGTACTTC
D gene: -
J gene: TRBJ2-5
V gene: TRBV7-2
clone size: many

CDR3 protein: CASSLDPDYNEQFF
CDR3 DNA: TGTGCCAGCAGCTTAGACCCCGACTACAATGAGCAGTTCTTC
D gene: -
J gene: TRBJ2-1
V gene: TRBV11-3
clone size: many

CDR3 protein: CASSLPHSGANVLTF
CDR3 DNA: TGTGCCAGCAGCTTACCGCACTCTGGGGCCAACGTCCTGACTTTC
D gene: -
J gene: TRBJ2-6
V gene: TRBV7-8
clone size: many

CDR3 protein: CSAPRTGLYGETQYF
CDR3 DNA: TGCAGTGCTCCCCGGACAGGGCTATACGGAGAGACCCAGTACTTC
D gene: TRBD1
J gene: TRBJ2-5
V gene: TRBV20-1
clone size: -

CDR3 protein: CASSLGRGQARGKLFF
CDR3 DNA: TGTGCCAGCAGCTTAGGAAGGGGGCAAGCCCGAGGAAAACTGTTTTTT
D gene: TRBD1
J gene: TRBJ1-4
V gene: TRBV7-8
clone size: many

CDR3 protein: CASSLSSGYTF
CDR3 DNA: TGTGCCAGCAGCCTCTCATCTGGCTACACCTTC
D gene: -
J gene: TRBJ1-2
V gene: TRBV7-9
clone size: many

CDR3 protein: CASSLGAGGNTEAFF
CDR3 DNA: TGTGCCAGCAGCTTAGGAGCAGGGGGGAACACTGAAGCTTTCTTT
D gene: TRBD1
J gene: TRBJ1-1
V gene: TRBV7-9
clone size: many

CDR3 protein: CASSSPGLAFYEQYF
CDR3 DNA: TGTGCCAGCAGTTCCCCGGGACTAGCGTTCTACGAGCAGTACTTC
D gene: TRBD2
J gene: TRBJ2-7
V gene: TRBV6-2/TRBV6-3
clone size: many

CDR3 protein: CASRLTQGSHNEQFF
CDR3 DNA: TGTGCCAGCAGATTAACACAGGGTTCTCACAATGAGCAGTTCTTC
D gene: -
J gene: TRBJ2-1
V gene: TRBV12-3/TRBV12-4
clone size: many

CDR3 protein: CASSPLRGGSYEQYF
CDR3 DNA: TGTGCCAGCAGCCCCCTCCGGGGGGGCTCCTACGAGCAGTACTTC
D gene: TRBD2
J gene: TRBJ2-7
V gene: TRBV7-8
clone size: many

CDR3 protein: CASSLGRGGYEQYF
CDR3 DNA: TGTGCCAGCAGCTTGGGCAGGGGGGGCTACGAGCAGTACTTC
D gene: -
J gene: TRBJ2-7
V gene: TRBV5-4
clone size: many

CDR3 protein: CASSLEGEGYGYTF
CDR3 DNA: TGTGCCAGCAGCTTGGAAGGGGAAGGCTATGGCTACACCTTC
D gene: -
J gene: TRBJ1-2
V gene: TRBV5-5
clone size: few

CDR3 protein: CASSPWAGGWQETQYF
CDR3 DNA: TGTGCCAGCAGTCCCTGGGCGGGGGGATGGCAAGAGACCCAGTACTTC
D gene: TRBD2
J gene: TRBJ2-5
V gene: TRBV6-6
clone size: -

CDR3 protein: CASSSVGGRYNEQFF
CDR3 DNA: TGTGCCAGCAGTTCAGTGGGGGGAAGGTACAATGAGCAGTTCTTC
D gene: -
J gene: TRBJ2-1
V gene: TRBV12-3/TRBV12-4
clone size: many

CDR3 protein: CSARNWGLGGRETQYF
CDR3 DNA: TGCAGTGCTAGAAATTGGGGACTAGGGGGAAGAGAGACCCAGTACTTC
D gene: TRBD2
J gene: TRBJ2-5
V gene: TRBV20-1
clone size: many

CDR3 protein: CASSLDGQRTDTQYF
CDR3 DNA: TGTGCCAGCAGCTTAGATGGACAACGCACAGATACGCAGTATTTT
D gene: -
J gene: TRBJ2-3
V gene: TRBV7-2
clone size: many

CDR3 protein: CASGQALNTEAFF
CDR3 DNA: TGTGCCAGCGGACAGGCACTGAACACTGAAGCTTTCTTT
D gene: TRBD1
J gene: TRBJ1-1
V gene: TRBV7-2
clone size: many

CDR3 protein: CASSGDRGFSTEAFF
CDR3 DNA: TGCGCCAGCAGCGGGGACAGGGGTTTTAGCACTGAAGCTTTCTTT
D gene: TRBD1
J gene: TRBJ1-1
V gene: TRBV5-1
clone size: many

CDR3 protein: CASREQVSSYNEQFF
CDR3 DNA: TGTGCCAGCAGAGAACAGGTGAGCTCCTACAATGAGCAGTTCTTC
D gene: -
J gene: TRBJ2-1
V gene: TRBV7-2
clone size: many

CDR3 protein: CASSFSDASQPQHF
CDR3 DNA: TGTGCCAGTAGTTTCTCAGATGCGTCTCAGCCCCAGCATTTT
D gene: -
J gene: TRBJ1-5
V gene: TRBV19
clone size: many

CDR3 protein: CASSLAYGNTEAFF
CDR3 DNA: TGTGCCAGCAGCTTAGCCTACGGGAACACTGAAGCTTTCTTT
D gene: -
J gene: TRBJ1-1
V gene: TRBV7-6
clone size: many

CDR3 protein: CASSSQTRGAFF
CDR3 DNA: TGTGCCAGCAGTTCACAGACGCGGGGAGCTTTCTTT
D gene: -
J gene: TRBJ1-1
V gene: TRBV28
clone size: many

CDR3 protein: CSVLSSGELLETQYF
CDR3 DNA: TGCAGTGTCCTCTCTAGCGGGGAATTGTTGGAGACCCAGTACTTC
D gene: TRBD2
J gene: TRBJ2-5
V gene: TRBV20-1
clone size: many

CDR3 protein: CASSPRTGANIQYF
CDR3 DNA: TGTGCCAGCAGTCCTAGGACAGGGGCTAACATTCAGTACTTC
D gene: TRBD1
J gene: TRBJ2-4
V gene: TRBV2
clone size: -

CDR3 protein: CASSLPRGAGNTEAFF
CDR3 DNA: TGTGCCAGCAGTTTACCGCGGGGTGCGGGGAACACTGAAGCTTTCTTT
D gene: -
J gene: TRBJ1-1
V gene: TRBV28
clone size: many

CDR3 protein: CASSYTQTVDTEAFF
CDR3 DNA: TGTGCCAGCAGTTACACTCAGACAGTAGACACTGAAGCTTTCTTT
D gene: -
J gene: TRBJ1-1
V gene: TRBV6-5
clone size: many

CDR3 protein: CASTRSGNQPQHF
CDR3 DNA: TGTGCCAGCACTAGGTCAGGGAATCAGCCCCAGCATTTT
D gene: -
J gene: TRBJ1-5
V gene: TRBV2
clone size: many

CDR3 protein: CASVRQARMVNTEAFF
CDR3 DNA: TGCGCCAGTGTTAGACAGGCGAGGATGGTGAACACTGAAGCTTTCTTT
D gene: -
J gene: TRBJ1-1
V gene: TRBV10-2
clone size: many

CDR3 protein: CASGSGDKHTQYF
CDR3 DNA: TGTGCTAGTGGCTCAGGGGATAAACATACGCAGTATTTT
D gene: -
J gene: TRBJ2-3
V gene: TRBV12-5
clone size: many